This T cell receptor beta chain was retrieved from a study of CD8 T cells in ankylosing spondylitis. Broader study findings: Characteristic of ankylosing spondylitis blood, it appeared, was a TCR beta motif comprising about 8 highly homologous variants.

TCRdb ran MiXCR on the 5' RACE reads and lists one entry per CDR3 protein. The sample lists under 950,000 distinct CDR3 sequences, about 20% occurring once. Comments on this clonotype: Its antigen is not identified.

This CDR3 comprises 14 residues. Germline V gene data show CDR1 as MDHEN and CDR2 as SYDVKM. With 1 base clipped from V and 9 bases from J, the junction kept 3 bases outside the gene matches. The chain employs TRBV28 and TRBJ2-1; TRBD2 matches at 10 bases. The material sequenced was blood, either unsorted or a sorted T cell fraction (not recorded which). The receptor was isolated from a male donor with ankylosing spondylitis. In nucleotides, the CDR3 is TGTGCCAGCAGTTTATTAGTAGCGGGAGGTGAGCAGTTCTTC. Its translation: CASSLLVAGGEQFF.